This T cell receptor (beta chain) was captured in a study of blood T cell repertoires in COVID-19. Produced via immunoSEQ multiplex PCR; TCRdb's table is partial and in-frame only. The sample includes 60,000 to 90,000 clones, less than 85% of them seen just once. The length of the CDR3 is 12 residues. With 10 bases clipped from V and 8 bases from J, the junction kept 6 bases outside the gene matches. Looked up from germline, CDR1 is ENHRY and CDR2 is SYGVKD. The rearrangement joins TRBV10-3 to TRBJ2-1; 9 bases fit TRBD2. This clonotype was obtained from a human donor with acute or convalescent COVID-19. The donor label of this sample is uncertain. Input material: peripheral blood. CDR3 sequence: CASGTSSHEQFF. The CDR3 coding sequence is TGTGCCAGTGGGACTAGCAGTCATGAGCAGTTCTTC.